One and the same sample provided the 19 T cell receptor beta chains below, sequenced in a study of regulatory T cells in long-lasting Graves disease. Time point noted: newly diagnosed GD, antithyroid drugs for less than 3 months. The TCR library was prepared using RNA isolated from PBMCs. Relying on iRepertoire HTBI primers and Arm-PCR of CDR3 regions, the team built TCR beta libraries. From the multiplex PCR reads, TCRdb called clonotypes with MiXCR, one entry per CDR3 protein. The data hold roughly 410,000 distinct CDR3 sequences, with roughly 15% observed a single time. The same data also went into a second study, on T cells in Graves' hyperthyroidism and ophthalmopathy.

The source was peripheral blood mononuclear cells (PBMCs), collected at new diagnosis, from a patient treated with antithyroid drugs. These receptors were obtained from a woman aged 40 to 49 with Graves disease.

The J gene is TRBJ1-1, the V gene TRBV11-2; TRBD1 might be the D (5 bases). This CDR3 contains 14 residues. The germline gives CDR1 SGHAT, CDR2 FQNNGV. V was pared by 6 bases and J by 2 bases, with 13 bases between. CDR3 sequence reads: CASSSWDGNTEAFF. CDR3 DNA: TGTGCCAGCAGTTCCTGGGACGGTAACACTGAAGCTTTCTTT.

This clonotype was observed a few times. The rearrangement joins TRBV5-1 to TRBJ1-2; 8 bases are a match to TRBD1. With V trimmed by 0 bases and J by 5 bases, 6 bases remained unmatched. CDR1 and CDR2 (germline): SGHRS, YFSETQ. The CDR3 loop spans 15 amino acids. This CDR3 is CASSLATGGGYGYTF. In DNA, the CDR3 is TGCGCCAGCAGCTTGGCCACAGGGGGAGGTTATGGCTACACCTTC.

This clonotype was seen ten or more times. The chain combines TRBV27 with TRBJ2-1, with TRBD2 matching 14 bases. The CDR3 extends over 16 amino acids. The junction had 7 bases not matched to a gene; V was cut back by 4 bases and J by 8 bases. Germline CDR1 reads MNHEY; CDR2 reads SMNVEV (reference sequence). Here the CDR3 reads CASSYGTSGSIDEQFF. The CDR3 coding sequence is TGTGCCAGCAGTTACGGGACTAGCGGGAGTATCGATGAGCAGTTCTTC.

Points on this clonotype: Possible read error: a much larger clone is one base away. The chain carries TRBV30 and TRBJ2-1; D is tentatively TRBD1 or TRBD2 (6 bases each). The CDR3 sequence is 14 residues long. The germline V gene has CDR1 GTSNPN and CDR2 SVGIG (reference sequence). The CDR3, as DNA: TGTGTCTGGAGGGGGACCCCCACCTACAATGAGCAGTTCTTC. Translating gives CVWRGTPTYNEQFF. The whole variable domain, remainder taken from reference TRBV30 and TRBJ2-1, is SQTIHQWPATLVQPVGSPLSLECTVEGTSNPNLYWYRQAAGRGLQLLFYSVGIGQISSEVPQNLSASRPQDRQFILSSKKLLLSDSGFYLCVWRGTPTYNEQFFGPGTRLTVL.

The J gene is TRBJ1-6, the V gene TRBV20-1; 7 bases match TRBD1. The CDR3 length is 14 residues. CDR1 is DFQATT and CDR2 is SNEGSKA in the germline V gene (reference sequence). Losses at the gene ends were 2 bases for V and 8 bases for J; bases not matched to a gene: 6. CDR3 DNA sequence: TGCAGTGCTAGAATGGGACAGAGTGATTCACCCCTCCACTTT. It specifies CSARMGQSDSPLHF.

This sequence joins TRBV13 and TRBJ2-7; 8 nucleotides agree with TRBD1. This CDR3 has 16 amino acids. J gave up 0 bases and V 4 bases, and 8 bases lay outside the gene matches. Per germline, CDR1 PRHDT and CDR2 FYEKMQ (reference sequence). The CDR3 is CASSSGTGQSSYEQYF. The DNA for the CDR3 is TGTGCCAGCAGCTCGGGGACAGGCCAAAGCTCCTACGAGCAGTACTTC. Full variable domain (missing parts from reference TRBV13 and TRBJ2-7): AAGVIQSPRHLIKEKRETATLKCYPIPRHDTVYWYQQGPGQDPQFLISFYEKMQSDKGSIPDRFSAQQFSDYHSELNMSSLELGDSALYFCASSSGTGQSSYEQYFGPGTRLTVT.

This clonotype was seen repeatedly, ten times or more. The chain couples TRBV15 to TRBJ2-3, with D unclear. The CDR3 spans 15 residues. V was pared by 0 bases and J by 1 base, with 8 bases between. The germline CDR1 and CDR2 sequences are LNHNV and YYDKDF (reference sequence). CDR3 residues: CATSRDNPGTDTQYF. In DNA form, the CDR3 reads TGTGCCACCAGCAGAGATAACCCAGGCACAGATACGCAGTATTTT.

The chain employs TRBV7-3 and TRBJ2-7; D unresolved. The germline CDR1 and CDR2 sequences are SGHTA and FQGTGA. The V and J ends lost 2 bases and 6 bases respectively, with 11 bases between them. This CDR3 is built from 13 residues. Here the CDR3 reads CASSLVARAEQYF. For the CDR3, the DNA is TGTGCCAGCAGCTTAGTCGCCCGAGCCGAGCAGTACTTC.

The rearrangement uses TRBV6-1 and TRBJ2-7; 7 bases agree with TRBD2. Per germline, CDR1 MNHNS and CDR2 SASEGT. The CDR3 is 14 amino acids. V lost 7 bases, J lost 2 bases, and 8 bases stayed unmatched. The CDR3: CASTDGGTAYEQYF. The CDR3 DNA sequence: TGTGCCAGCACCGACGGGGGGACCGCCTACGAGCAGTACTTC.

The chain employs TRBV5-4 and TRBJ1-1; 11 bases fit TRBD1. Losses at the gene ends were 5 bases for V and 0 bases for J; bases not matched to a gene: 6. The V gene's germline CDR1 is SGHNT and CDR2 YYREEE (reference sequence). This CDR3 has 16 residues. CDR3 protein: CASRDSDRGLNTEAFF. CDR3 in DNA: TGTGCCAGCAGGGATTCGGACAGGGGGCTGAACACTGAAGCTTTCTTT. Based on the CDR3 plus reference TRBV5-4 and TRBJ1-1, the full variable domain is ETGVTQSPTHLIKTRGQQVTLRCSSQSGHNTVSWYQQALGQGPQFIFQYYREEENGRGNFPPRFSGLQFPNYSSELNVNALELDDSALYLCASRDSDRGLNTEAFFGQGTRLTVV.

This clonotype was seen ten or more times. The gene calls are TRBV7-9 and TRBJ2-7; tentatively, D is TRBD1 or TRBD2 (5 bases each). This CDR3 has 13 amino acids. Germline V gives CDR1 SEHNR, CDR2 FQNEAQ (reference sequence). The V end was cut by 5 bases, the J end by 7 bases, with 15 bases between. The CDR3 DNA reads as TGTGCCAGCAGCCCCCGGGACCCGGGGGAGCAGTACTTC. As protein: CASSPRDPGEQYF.

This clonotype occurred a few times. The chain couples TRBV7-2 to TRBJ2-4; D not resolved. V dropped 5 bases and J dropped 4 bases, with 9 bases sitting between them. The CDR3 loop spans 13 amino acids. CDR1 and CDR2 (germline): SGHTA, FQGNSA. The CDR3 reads CASSQLDKNIQYF. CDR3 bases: TGTGCCAGCAGCCAATTAGATAAAAACATTCAGTACTTC.

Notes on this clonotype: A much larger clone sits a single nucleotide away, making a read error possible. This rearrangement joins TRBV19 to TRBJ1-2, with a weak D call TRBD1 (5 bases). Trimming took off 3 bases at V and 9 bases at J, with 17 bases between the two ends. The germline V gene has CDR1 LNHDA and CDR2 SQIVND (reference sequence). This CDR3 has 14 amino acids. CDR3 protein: CASSIREGSDSYTF. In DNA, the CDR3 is TGTGCCAGTAGTATCAGGGAGGGATCCGATAGCTACACCTTC.

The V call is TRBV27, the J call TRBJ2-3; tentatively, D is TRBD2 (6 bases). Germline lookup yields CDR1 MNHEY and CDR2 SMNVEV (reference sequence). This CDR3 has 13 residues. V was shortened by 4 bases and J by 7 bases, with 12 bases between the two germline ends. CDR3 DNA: TGTGCCAGCAGTTCCCGGGAGTTTTATACGCAGTATTTT. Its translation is CASSSREFYTQYF.

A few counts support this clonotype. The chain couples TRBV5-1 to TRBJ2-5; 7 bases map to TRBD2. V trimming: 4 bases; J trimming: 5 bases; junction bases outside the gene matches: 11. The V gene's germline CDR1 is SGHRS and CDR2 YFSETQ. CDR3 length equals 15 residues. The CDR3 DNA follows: TGCGCCAGCAGCCCGGGGACTACCCCGATGGAGACCCAGTACTTC. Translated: CASSPGTTPMETQYF.

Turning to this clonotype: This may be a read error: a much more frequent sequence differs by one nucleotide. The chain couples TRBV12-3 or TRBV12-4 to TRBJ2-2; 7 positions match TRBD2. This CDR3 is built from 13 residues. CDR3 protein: CASIVGGTGGLFF. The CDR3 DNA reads TGTGCCAGCATTGTCGGGGGGACCGGGGGGCTGTTTTTT.

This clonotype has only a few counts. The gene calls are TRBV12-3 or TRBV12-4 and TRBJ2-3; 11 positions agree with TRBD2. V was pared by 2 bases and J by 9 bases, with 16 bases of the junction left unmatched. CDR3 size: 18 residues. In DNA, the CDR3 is TGTGCCAGCAGTTTATCGGGCAGGTTTACTAGCGGGAGTACGACGCAGTATTTT. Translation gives CASSLSGRFTSGSTTQYF.

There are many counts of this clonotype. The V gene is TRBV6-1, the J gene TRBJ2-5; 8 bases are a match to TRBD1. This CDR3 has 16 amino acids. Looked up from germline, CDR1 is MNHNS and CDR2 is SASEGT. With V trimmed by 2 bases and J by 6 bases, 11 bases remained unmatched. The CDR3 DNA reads TGTGCCAGCAGTGAATCGGCTCAGGGGGCGGTGCAGACCCAGTACTTC. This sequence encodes CASSESAQGAVQTQYF.

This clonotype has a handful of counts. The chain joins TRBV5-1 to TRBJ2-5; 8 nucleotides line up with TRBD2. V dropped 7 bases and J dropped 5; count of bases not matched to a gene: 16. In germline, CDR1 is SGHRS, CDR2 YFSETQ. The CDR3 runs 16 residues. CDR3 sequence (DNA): TGCGCCAGCTCCCCCCGGGGGGGAGGGTCGGCCGAGACCCAGTACTTC. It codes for CASSPRGGGSAETQYF.